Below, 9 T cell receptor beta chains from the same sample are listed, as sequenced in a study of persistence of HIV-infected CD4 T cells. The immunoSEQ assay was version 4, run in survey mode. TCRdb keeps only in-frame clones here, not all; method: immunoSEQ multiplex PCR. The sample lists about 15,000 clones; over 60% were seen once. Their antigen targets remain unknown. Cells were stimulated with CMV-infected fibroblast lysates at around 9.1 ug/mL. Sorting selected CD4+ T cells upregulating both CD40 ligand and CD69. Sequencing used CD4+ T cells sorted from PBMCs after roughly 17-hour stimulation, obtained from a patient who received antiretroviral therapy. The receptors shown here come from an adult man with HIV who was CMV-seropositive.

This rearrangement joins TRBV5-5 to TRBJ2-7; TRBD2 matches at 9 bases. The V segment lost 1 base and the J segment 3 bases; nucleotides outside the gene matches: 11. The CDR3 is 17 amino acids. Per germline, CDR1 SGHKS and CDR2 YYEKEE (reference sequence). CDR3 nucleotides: TGTGCCAGCAGCTTGAGAGGTTCTAGCGGGGATTACTACGAGCAGTACTTC. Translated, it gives CASSLRGSSGDYYEQYF.

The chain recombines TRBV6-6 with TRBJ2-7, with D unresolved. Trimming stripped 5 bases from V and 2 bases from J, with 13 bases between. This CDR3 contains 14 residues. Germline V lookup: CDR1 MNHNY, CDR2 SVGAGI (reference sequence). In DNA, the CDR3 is TGTGCCAGCAGTGCCTATACGAGGACCTACGAGCAGTACTTC. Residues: CASSAYTRTYEQYF.

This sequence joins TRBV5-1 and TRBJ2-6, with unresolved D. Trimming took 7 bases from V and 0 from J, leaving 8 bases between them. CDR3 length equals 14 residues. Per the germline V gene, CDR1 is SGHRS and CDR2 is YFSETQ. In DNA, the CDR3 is TGCGCCAGCTCTGGGGACTCTGGGGCCAACGTCCTGACTTTC. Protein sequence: CASSGDSGANVLTF.

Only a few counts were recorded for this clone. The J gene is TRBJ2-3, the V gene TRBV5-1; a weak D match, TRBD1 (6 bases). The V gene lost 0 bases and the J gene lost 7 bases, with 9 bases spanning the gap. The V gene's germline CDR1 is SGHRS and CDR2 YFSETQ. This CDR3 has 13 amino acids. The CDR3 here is CASSLGDIHTQYF. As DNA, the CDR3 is TGCGCCAGCAGCTTGGGGGACATCCATACGCAGTATTTT.

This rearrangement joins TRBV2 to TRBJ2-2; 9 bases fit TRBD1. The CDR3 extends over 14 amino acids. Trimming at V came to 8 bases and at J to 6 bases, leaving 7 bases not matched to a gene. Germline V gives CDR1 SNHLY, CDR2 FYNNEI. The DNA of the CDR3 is TGTGCCAGCGGCGGGACAGGGATGGCCGGGGAGCTGTTTTTT. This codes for CASGGTGMAGELFF.

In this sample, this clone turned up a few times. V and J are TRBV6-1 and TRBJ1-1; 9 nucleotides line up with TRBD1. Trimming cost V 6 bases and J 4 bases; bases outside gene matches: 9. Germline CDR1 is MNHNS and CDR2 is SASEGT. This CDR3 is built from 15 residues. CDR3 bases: TGTGCCAGCAGGGCCGGGACAGGGTTGTCCACTGAAGCTTTCTTT. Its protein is CASRAGTGLSTEAFF.

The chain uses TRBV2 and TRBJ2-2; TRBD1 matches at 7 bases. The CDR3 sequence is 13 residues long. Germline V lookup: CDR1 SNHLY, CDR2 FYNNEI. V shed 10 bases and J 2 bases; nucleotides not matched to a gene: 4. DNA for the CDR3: TGTGCCACACGGACAGGAAACACCGGGGAGCTGTTTTTT. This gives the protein CATRTGNTGELFF.

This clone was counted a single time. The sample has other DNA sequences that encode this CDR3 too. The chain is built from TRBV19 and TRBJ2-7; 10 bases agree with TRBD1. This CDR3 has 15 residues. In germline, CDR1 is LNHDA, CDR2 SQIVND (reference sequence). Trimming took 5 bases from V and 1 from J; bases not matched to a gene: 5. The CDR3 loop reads CASSVRDRGSYEQYF. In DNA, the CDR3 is TGTGCCAGTAGTGTCCGGGACAGGGGATCCTACGAGCAGTACTTC.

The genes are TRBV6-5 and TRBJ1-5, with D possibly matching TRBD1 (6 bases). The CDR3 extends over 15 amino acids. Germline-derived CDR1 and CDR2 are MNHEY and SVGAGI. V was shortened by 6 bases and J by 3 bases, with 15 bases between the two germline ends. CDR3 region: CASRPTGWNNQPQHF. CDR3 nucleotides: TGTGCCAGCAGACCTACAGGGTGGAACAATCAGCCCCAGCATTTT.